The entry below gives a single TCR beta chain sequence along with its context. Its antigen is not known. The CDR3 spans 12 residues. V was clipped by 5 bases and J by 4 bases, with 8 bases between them. From germline, CDR1 is MDHEN and CDR2 SYDVKM. The sample comes from a study of memory B cells and T cells in multiple sclerosis. The study, taken as a whole, reports: Normalization was needed because clone-set size differences affected shared clonotype counts.

After stimulus-free culture, autoproliferating CFSE-dim and non-proliferating CFSE-high T cells were sequenced separately. Cultures began with some 52 million CFSE-labeled PBMCs, unstimulated for 7 to 8 days, with replicate wells pooled. The PBMCs received 0.5 uM CFSE and serum-free culture with no added stimuli. Profiled with immunoSEQ multiplex PCR; TCRdb holds only in-frame clones, not every one. Here the sample spans approximately 30,000 clones, around 86% being singletons. The rearrangement uses TRBV28 and TRBJ1-2; D is unresolved. This TCR was sampled from a human donor with multiple sclerosis. Sequencing input: PBMCs from blood kept in culture. CDR3 residues: CASSPGIYGYTF. The CDR3 nucleotides read TGTGCCAGCAGTCCCGGGATCTATGGCTACACCTTC.